The 17 T cell receptor beta chains given below trace back to one sample, sequenced in a study of blood T cell repertoires in COVID-19. Here immunoSEQ multiplex PCR was the method, and the copy in TCRdb shows in-frame clones only, minus some. The profile covers around 300,000 clones, with more than 80% appearing a single time and around 3% taken by the ten largest. Sequencing used peripheral blood. Receptor source: a woman in her 30s with active or convalescent COVID-19.

The V gene is TRBV5-1, the J gene TRBJ2-5; 10 bases map to TRBD2. The V gene end was trimmed by 4 bases and the J gene end by 5 bases; junction bases not matched to a gene: 11. Germline assignment: CDR1 SGHRS and CDR2 YFSETQ. CDR3 length: 16 amino acids. CDR3 residues: CASSMGLASGGETQYF. In DNA form, the CDR3 reads TGCGCCAGCAGCATGGGACTAGCGTCAGGGGGGGAGACCCAGTACTTC.

This clone has only one observation. This sample includes further DNA sequences coding for the same CDR3. This rearrangement joins TRBV9 to TRBJ2-3; TRBD2 aligns across 9 bases. With 0 bases clipped from V and 5 bases from J, the junction kept 10 bases outside the gene matches. Germline CDR1 reads SGDLS; CDR2 reads YYNGEE. The CDR3 runs 17 residues. The CDR3 spells CASSVAGRRGGRDTQYF. In nucleotides, the CDR3 is TGTGCCAGCAGCGTAGCTGGGCGGCGGGGGGGCCGAGATACGCAGTATTTT.

The chain has TRBV6-5 and TRBJ2-4; TRBD2 aligns across 7 bases. Looked up from germline, CDR1 is MNHEY and CDR2 is SVGAGI. The CDR3 contains 13 residues. V was clipped by 7 bases and J by 6 bases; unmatched bases: 6. As DNA, the CDR3 is TGTGCCAGCAACGAGCGGGGTAGAAACATTCAGTACTTC. This gives the protein CASNERGRNIQYF.

The chain joins TRBV4-2 to TRBJ1-2; D unclear. The CDR3 runs 15 residues. Between the trimmed V and J ends, which lost 2 bases and 5 bases, there was a span of 15 bases. Germline V lookup: CDR1 LGHNA, CDR2 YNFKEQ. CDR3 residues: CASSQRSGFGYGYTF. DNA for the CDR3: TGTGCCAGCAGCCAAAGGTCGGGGTTCGGATATGGCTACACCTTC.

The CDR3 spells CASSPDLRNVGNQPQHF. In DNA form, the CDR3 reads TGTGCCAGCAGTCCCGACCTCAGGAATGTTGGCAATCAGCCCCAGCATTTT. V is TRBV28 and J is TRBJ1-5; the D is unclear. The CDR3 extends over 17 amino acids. Trimming took off 5 bases at V and 2 bases at J, with 19 bases between the two ends. Germline lookup yields CDR1 MDHEN and CDR2 SYDVKM.

The V call is TRBV4-1, the J call TRBJ1-5; D gene unclear. Germline V CDR1 and CDR2: MGHRA, YSYEKL. Trimming removed 0 bases from V and 3 bases from J, with 9 bases in between. This CDR3 is 15 amino acids long. CDR3 coding DNA: TGCGCCAGCAGCCAAGATGGGCAGTTCAATCAGCCCCAGCATTTT. This encodes CASSQDGQFNQPQHF.

The V and J genes are TRBV7-8 and TRBJ1-5; 8 nucleotides agree with TRBD1. The V segment lost 1 base and the J segment 5 bases; nucleotides outside the gene matches: 1. The CDR3 loop spans 14 amino acids. Germline V gene data show CDR1 as SGHVS and CDR2 as FQNEAQ. CDR3 in DNA: TGTGCCAGCAGCTTAGTACAGGGGGATCAGCCCCAGCATTTT. Protein: CASSLVQGDQPQHF.

The chain recombines TRBV20-1 with TRBJ2-1; TRBD1 is a possible D gene (5 bases). Trimming took 3 bases from V and 4 from J, leaving 19 bases between them. Germline assignment: CDR1 DFQATT and CDR2 SNEGSKA (reference sequence). CDR3 length equals 16 residues. The CDR3 DNA reads TGCAGTGCTAGTATCACCCCCGACAGTCCATACAATGAGCAGTTCTTC. Amino acids: CSASITPDSPYNEQFF.

This clone occurred once. The V gene is TRBV3-1 (or the pseudogene TRBV3-2), the J gene TRBJ1-2; 7 bases match TRBD1. The CDR3 extends over 15 amino acids. Germline V gene sequence: CDR1 LGHDT, CDR2 YNNKEL (reference sequence). The V and J ends lost 3 bases and 4 bases, in that order; junction bases with no gene match: 8. For the CDR3, the DNA is TGTGCCAGCAGCCATTCCCAGGGGGGTGGCTATGGCTACACCTTC. It encodes CASSHSQGGGYGYTF.

The rearrangement links TRBV30 to TRBJ2-1, with 9 bases matching TRBD1. The V and J ends lost 0 bases and 7 bases, in that order; junction bases with no gene match: 7. CDR1 and CDR2 from the germline V gene are GTSNPN and SVGIG (reference sequence). The CDR3 has 15 amino acids. This CDR3 reads CAWSVPGTGRNEQFF. The CDR3 nucleotides read TGTGCCTGGAGTGTTCCGGGGACAGGGCGAAATGAGCAGTTCTTC.

The chain combines TRBV2 with TRBJ1-1; TRBD1 matches 8 bases. The CDR3 is made up of 14 amino acids. Germline V gene lookup returns CDR1 SNHLY and CDR2 FYNNEI. The ends lost 5 bases at V and 3 bases at J; junction bases unmatched: 5. The CDR3 DNA sequence: TGTGCCAGCAGTTCGGACAGGGTGTACACTGAAGCTTTCTTT. Protein: CASSSDRVYTEAFF. The full variable domain, with the rest looked up from reference TRBV2 and TRBJ1-1, is EPEVTQTPSHQVTQMGQEVILRCVPISNHLYFYWYRQILGQKVEFLVSFYNNEISEKSEIFDDQFSVERPDGSNFTLKIRSTKLEDSAMYFCASSSDRVYTEAFFGQGTRLTVV.

The chain carries TRBV2 and TRBJ2-1, with no clear D. The CDR3 is 12 residues long. Germline CDR1 reads SNHLY; CDR2 reads FYNNEI. With 4 bases removed from V and 12 bases from J, the gap between germline ends came to 13 bases. The CDR3 bases are TGTGCCAGCAGTGGAAGAGTATTTGGGCAGTTCTTC. Amino acids: CASSGRVFGQFF.

The chain recombines TRBV28 with TRBJ2-7, with 12 bases matching TRBD1. The length of the CDR3 is 14 residues. The germline CDR1 and CDR2 sequences are MDHEN and SYDVKM. Germline trimming cut 8 bases from V and 4 bases from J; bases unmatched to any gene: 6. As DNA, the CDR3 is TGTGCCAGCGGAGGGGACAGGGGGCGGTACGAGCAGTACTTC. Translated, it gives CASGGDRGRYEQYF.

The rearrangement links TRBV11-1 to TRBJ1-1; the match to TRBD1 covers 8 bases. With V trimmed by 1 base and J by 4 bases, 8 bases remained unmatched. The CDR3 covers 16 residues. Germline V lookup: CDR1 SGHAT, CDR2 FQDESV (reference sequence). The CDR3 coding sequence is TGTGCCAGCAGCTTAGGTCGCAGGGGGCGCGCCACTGAAGCTTTCTTT. It encodes CASSLGRRGRATEAFF. Variable domain in full (rest from reference TRBV11-1 and TRBJ1-1): EAEVAQSPRYKITEKSQAVAFWCDPISGHATLYWYRQILGQGPELLVQFQDESVVDDSQLPKDRFSAERLKGVDSTLKIQPAELGDSAMYLCASSLGRRGRATEAFFGQGTRLTVV.

V is TRBV6-5 and J is TRBJ1-2, with D possibly matching TRBD1 (5 bases). Trimming removed 11 bases from V and 4 bases from J, with 23 bases in between. CDR3 length: 15 residues. Germline V gives CDR1 MNHEY, CDR2 SVGAGI. CDR3 bases: TGTGCCTCCCGGGGGATGGGGCTTGGAGTCTATGGCTACACCTTC. It codes for CASRGMGLGVYGYTF.

The V gene is TRBV6-1, the J gene TRBJ1-2; possible D gene TRBD1, 5 bases. Germline values: CDR1 MNHNS, CDR2 SASEGT. Trimming took off 3 bases at V and 4 bases at J, with 15 bases between the two ends. The CDR3 is made up of 15 amino acids. CDR3 nucleotide sequence: TGTGCCAGCAGTGATTATCGGGGGTACGGCTATGGCTACACCTTC. Protein: CASSDYRGYGYGYTF.

J is TRBJ1-4 and V is TRBV27, with 9 bases fitting TRBD1. V was clipped by 2 bases and J by 7 bases; unmatched bases: 8. From germline, CDR1 is MNHEY and CDR2 SMNVEV (reference sequence). This CDR3 region has 16 residues. The CDR3, as DNA: TGTGCCAGCAGTTTAGAGGGACAGGGAAGTCGTGAAAAACTGTTTTTT. Translating gives CASSLEGQGSREKLFF.